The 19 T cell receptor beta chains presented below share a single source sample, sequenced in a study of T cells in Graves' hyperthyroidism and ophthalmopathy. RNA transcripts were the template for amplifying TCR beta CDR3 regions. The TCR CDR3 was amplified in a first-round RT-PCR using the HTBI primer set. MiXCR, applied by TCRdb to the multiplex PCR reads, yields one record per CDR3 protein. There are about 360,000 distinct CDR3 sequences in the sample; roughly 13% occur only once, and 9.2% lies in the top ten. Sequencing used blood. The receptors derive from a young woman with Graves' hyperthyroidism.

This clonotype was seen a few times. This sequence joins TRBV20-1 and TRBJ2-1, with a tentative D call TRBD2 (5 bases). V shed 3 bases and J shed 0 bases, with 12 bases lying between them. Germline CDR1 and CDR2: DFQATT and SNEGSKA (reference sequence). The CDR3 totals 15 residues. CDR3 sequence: CSARGLAHSYNEQFF. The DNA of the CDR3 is TGCAGTGCTAGGGGCCTAGCCCACTCCTACAATGAGCAGTTCTTC.

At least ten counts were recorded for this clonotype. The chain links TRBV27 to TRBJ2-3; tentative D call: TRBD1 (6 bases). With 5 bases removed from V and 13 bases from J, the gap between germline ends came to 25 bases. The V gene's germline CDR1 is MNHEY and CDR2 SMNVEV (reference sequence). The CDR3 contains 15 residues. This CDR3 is CASSPFSYRTGSEYF. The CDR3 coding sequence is TGTGCCAGCAGTCCCTTTTCGTATCGCACAGGGAGTGAGTATTTT.

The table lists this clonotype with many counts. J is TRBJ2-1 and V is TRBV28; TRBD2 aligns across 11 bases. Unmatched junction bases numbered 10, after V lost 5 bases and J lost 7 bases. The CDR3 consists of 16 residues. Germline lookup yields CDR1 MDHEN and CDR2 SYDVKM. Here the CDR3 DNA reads TGTGCCAGCAGTCAAGAGACTAGCGGGATGGGGAATGAGCAGTTCTTC. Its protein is CASSQETSGMGNEQFF.

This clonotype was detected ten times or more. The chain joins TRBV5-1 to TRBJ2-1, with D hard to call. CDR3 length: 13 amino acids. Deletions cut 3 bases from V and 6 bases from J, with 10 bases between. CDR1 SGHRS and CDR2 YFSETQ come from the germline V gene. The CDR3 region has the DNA TGCGCCAGCAGCTGGAGCATGGGCAATGAGCAGTTCTTC. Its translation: CASSWSMGNEQFF.

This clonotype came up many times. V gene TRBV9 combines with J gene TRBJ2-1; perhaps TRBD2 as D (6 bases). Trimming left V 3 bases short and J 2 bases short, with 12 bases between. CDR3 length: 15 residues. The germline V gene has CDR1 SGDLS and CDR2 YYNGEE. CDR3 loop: CASSEWGRTYNEQFF. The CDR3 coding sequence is TGTGCCAGCAGCGAATGGGGGAGGACCTACAATGAGCAGTTCTTC.

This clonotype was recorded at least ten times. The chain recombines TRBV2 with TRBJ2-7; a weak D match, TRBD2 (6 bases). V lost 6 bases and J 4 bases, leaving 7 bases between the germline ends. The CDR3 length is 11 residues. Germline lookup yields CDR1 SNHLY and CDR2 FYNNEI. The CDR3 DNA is TGTGCCAGCAGGGAGGGATACGAGCAGTACTTC. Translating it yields CASREGYEQYF.

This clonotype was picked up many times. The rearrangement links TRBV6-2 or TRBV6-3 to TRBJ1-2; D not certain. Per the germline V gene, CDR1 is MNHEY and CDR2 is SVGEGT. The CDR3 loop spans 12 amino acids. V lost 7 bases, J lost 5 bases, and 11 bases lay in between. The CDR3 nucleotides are TGTGCCAGCACCAACCCTGGGTATGGCTACACCTTC. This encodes CASTNPGYGYTF.

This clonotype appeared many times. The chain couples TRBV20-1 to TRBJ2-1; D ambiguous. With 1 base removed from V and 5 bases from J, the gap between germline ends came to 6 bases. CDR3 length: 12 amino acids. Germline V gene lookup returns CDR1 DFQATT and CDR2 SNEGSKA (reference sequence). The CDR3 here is CSARGLDNEQFF. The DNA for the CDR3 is TGCAGTGCTAGAGGGCTTGACAATGAGCAGTTCTTC.

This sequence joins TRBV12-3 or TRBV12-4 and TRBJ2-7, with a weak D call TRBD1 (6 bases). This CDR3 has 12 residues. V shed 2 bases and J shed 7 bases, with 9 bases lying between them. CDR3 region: CASSLRGGEQYF. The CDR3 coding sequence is TGTGCCAGCAGTTTAAGAGGGGGAGAGCAGTACTTC.

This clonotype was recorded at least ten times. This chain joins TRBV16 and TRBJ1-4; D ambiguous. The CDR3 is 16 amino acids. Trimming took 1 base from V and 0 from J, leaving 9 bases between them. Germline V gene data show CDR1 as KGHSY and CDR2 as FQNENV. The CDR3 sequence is CASSQFRSATNEKLFF. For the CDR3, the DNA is TGTGCCAGCAGCCAATTCAGAAGCGCAACTAATGAAAAACTGTTTTTT.

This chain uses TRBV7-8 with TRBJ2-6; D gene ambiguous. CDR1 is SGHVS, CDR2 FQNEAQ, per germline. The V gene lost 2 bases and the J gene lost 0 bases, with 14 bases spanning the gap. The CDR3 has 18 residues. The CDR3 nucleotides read TGTGCCAGCAGCTTACCCCCCAGGCTTATCTCTGGGGCCAACGTCCTGACTTTC. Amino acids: CASSLPPRLISGANVLTF. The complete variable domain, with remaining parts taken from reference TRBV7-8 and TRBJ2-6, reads GAGVSQSPRYKVAKRGQDVALRCDPISGHVSLFWYQQALGQGPEFLTYFQNEAQLDKSGLPSDRFFAERPEGSVSTLKIQRTQQEDSAVYLCASSLPPRLISGANVLTFGAGSRLTVL.

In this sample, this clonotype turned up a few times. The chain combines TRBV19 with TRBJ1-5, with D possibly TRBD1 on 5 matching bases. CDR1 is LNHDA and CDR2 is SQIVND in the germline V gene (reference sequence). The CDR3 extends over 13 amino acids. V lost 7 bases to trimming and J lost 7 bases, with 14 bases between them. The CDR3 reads CASTGQGVQPQHF. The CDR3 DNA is TGTGCCAGTACCGGGCAGGGAGTGCAGCCCCAGCATTTT.

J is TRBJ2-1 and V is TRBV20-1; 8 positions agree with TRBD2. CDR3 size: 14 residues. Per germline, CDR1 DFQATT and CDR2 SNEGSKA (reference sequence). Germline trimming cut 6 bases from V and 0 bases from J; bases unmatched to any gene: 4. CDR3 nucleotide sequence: TGCAGTGCCGGGGGGGGACTCTCCTACAATGAGCAGTTCTTC. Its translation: CSAGGGLSYNEQFF.

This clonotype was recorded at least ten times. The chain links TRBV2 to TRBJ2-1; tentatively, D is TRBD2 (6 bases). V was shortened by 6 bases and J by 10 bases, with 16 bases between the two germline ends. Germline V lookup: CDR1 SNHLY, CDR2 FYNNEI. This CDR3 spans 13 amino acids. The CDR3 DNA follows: TGTGCCAGCAGAGTCGGGACTTTCAACGAGCAGTTCTTC. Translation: CASRVGTFNEQFF.

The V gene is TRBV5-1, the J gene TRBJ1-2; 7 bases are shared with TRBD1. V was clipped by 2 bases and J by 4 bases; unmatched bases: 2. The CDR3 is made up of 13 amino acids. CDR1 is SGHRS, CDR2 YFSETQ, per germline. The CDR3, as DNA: TGCGCCAGCAGCTTCGGACAGGCCTATGGCTACACCTTC. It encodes CASSFGQAYGYTF.

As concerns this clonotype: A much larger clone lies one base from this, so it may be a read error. The DNA for the CDR3 is TGTGCCAGCAGTTTACTGCCAGATACGCAGTATTTT. Encoded protein: CASSLLPDTQYF. This rearrangement joins TRBV12-3 or TRBV12-4 to TRBJ2-3; unclear D gene. This CDR3 has 12 residues. V was pared by 2 bases and J by 4 bases, with 4 bases between.

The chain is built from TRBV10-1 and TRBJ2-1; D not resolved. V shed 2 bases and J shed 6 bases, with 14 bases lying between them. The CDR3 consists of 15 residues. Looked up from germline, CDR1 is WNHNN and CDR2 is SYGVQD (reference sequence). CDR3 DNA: TGCGCCAGCAGTGAGACTTCCCCGGGTGGCAATGAGCAGTTCTTC. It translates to CASSETSPGGNEQFF.

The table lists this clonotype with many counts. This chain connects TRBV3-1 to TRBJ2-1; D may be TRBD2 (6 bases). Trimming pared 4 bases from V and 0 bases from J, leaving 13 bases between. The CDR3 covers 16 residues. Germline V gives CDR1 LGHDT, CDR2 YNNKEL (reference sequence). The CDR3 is CASSPGLSSSYNEQFF. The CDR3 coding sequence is TGTGCCAGCAGCCCGGGACTGTCAAGCTCCTACAATGAGCAGTTCTTC.

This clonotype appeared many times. The CDR3 is CSASLWSNQPQHF. CDR3 nucleotide sequence: TGCAGTGCTAGTCTATGGAGCAATCAGCCCCAGCATTTT. The chain is built from TRBV20-1 and TRBJ1-5, with D uncertain. Trimming cost V 3 bases and J 1 base, with 7 bases left between them. This CDR3 spans 13 amino acids. Germline V CDR1 and CDR2: DFQATT, SNEGSKA (reference sequence).